Here is one T cell receptor (beta chain) with its context. What antigen it recognizes has not been identified. No base-level quality is on record; no much larger clone is a single base apart. As encoded in the germline V gene, CDR1 is KGHSH while CDR2 is LQKENI. Reading from cysteine to phenylalanine, the CDR3 counts 14 amino acids. Of the read, only the CDR3 DNA is kept; its 42 bases are in frame from base 1. Compared with germline, V lacks 6 bases and J lacks 5 bases; bases without a gene match: 7. The trial excluded patients who had a history of autoimmune disease or were on systemic immunosuppression. Peripheral blood for TCR sequencing was drawn from every dose cohort at baseline, at cycle 4 day 1 and at cycle 7 day 1. Samples were obtained from an open-label, multicenter, first-in-human phase I dose-escalation trial of ivuxolimab. The trial enrolled adults with locally advanced or metastatic head and neck squamous cell, hepatocellular, melanoma or renal cell carcinoma. Before TCR sequencing, CD4+ T cells and CD8+ T cells were sorted from peripheral blood as separate populations.

This sample is part of a study of OX40 agonist ivuxolimab in advanced cancers. Concerning the study at large: Ivuxolimab was an agonistic, fully human IgG2 monoclonal antibody directed against OX40 (CD134), a costimulatory receptor. The point of sequencing TCRbeta in the periphery was to test whether ivuxolimab changed TCR sequence diversity and drove clonal T-cell expansion. In the dose-escalation cohort, around four fifths of patients were male, and the mean age was approximately 60 years, with a range of roughly 20 to 80. Intravenous ivuxolimab was administered to patients every 2 weeks at six dose levels: 0.01, 0.1, 0.3, 1.5, 3 and 10 mg/kg. The monotherapy dose-escalation portion (N of about 52 patients) of the phase I ivuxolimab trial is reported in the paper. Partial responses were achieved by three dose-escalation patients, of whom one had hepatocellular carcinoma and two had cutaneous melanoma. Among the approximately 50 dose-escalation patients, about 19 had hepatocellular carcinoma, around 15 melanoma, 9 renal cell carcinoma and 9 head and neck cancer. Prior anti-PD-1, anti-PD-L1 or anti-CTLA-4 therapy was permitted, and checkpoint inhibitors had been received by 30% to 40% of dose-escalation patients. Study-wide findings and limitations: At doses of 0.1 to 3.0 mg/kg, clonal expansion of both CD4+ and CD8+ blood T cells was observed from baseline to week 6. In partial responders in the 0.1-3.0 mg/kg groups, normalized peripheral clonal expansion was found to be among the lowest, especially among CD8+ T cells. The antigen specificity of the peripheral T cells that underwent clonal expansion was not determined. Low levels of normalized T-cell clonal expansion were also seen in some patients who did not respond. After ivuxolimab, expanded clones were on average more numerous among CD8+ T cells than among CD4+ T cells.

For sequencing of the TCRbeta CDR3 region, genomic DNA was extracted from the sorted cells. TCRbeta CDR3 regions were sequenced using the immunoSEQ Assay. Sourced from immuneACCESS, this table was stored by TCRdb with only in-frame sequences that have V and J called. A share of the clones is absent; for the studies checked, an unresolved V gene accounts for under half, and the remainder has no known explanation. Recorded for this sample are around 140,000 clones; 90% of them occurred a single time. About 1% of the sample is in the top ten clones. The TCR sequence derives from an adult with an advanced solid tumor such as melanoma, head and neck, liver or kidney cancer. The sequence links TRBV18 to TRBJ2-1, with 7 central nucleotides matching TRBD2. This material consisted of CD4+ or CD8+ T cells sorted from blood, taken in a trial of the OX40 agonist ivuxolimab. The CDR3: CASSPSGLNNEQFF. The sequence in DNA is TGTGCCAGCTCGCCTAGCGGACTTAACAATGAGCAGTTCTTC.